A selection of T cell receptor beta chains follows, all from one sample in a study of blood T cell repertoires in COVID-19. Clones were sequenced by immunoSEQ multiplex PCR, and TCRdb holds only the in-frame ones, with some missing. The sample yields about 210,000 clones, more than 75% seen once. The sequencing sample was made of PBMCs or T cells enriched from blood (not recorded which). These receptors all stem from a young man in a cohort exposed to, infected with or recovered from COVID-19 (not recorded which). The CDR3 runs from the conserved cysteine through the conserved F or W. A D gene is named only where the DNA matches it firmly. Expanded clones are given a class, and other clones once, few, many or no size at all.

d_gene	abundance	j_gene	v_gene	CDR3aa	CDR3nt
TRBD2	.	TRBJ2-1	TRBV27	CASSSPSGRGDNEQFF	TGTGCCAGCAGTTCGCCTAGCGGGAGGGGGGATAATGAGCAGTTCTTC
.	.	TRBJ2-6	TRBV19	CASTAWPGSAGANVLTF	TGTGCCAGTACAGCTTGGCCGGGTTCGGCTGGGGCCAACGTCCTGACTTTC
.	once	TRBJ1-1	TRBV19	CASSIERVTEAFF	TGTGCCAGTAGTATCGAGCGAGTCACTGAAGCTTTCTTT
.	.	TRBJ2-5	TRBV6-5	CASSPRQRLRETQYF	TGTGCCAGCAGTCCTAGACAGAGGTTAAGGGAGACCCAGTACTTC
TRBD1	.	TRBJ1-1	TRBV28	CASSFGTGVYLNTEAFF	TGTGCCAGCAGTTTCGGGACAGGTGTATATTTGAACACTGAAGCTTTCTTT
.	.	TRBJ1-1	TRBV10-2	CASSHKGDRAAEAFF	TGCGCCAGCAGCCATAAAGGGGATCGCGCTGCTGAAGCTTTCTTT
TRBD1	.	TRBJ2-4	TRBV11-1	CASSLAGGWAKNIQYF	TGTGCCAGCAGCCTCGCAGGGGGATGGGCCAAAAACATTCAGTACTTC
.	once	TRBJ2-1	TRBV19	CASSIEPTRVSYNEQFF	TGTGCCAGTAGTATAGAACCGACTCGAGTCTCCTACAATGAGCAGTTCTTC
.	.	TRBJ2-7	TRBV6-5	CASSVGRPYEQYF	TGTGCCAGCAGCGTGGGCCGACCCTACGAGCAGTACTTC
TRBD2	.	TRBJ2-1	TRBV9	CASSAQLSSGVGNEQFF	TGTGCCAGCAGCGCCCAGTTATCTAGCGGAGTAGGGAATGAGCAGTTCTTC
.	.	TRBJ1-1	TRBV27	CASSLGANTEAFF	TGTGCCAGCAGTTTAGGGGCGAACACTGAAGCTTTCTTT
TRBD1	.	TRBJ2-7	TRBV5-6	CASSETADRVTYEQYF	TGTGCCAGCAGCGAAACGGCGGACAGGGTAACCTACGAGCAGTACTTC
.	few	TRBJ1-6	TRBV18	CASSPGVRDNSPLHF	TGTGCCAGCTCACCGGGAGTTCGAGATAATTCACCCCTCCACTTT
.	.	TRBJ1-2	TRBV27	CASSLGSPQGHYGYTF	TGTGCCAGCAGTTTGGGTTCCCCACAGGGTCACTATGGCTACACCTTC
.	.	TRBJ2-1	TRBV7-6	CASDTGNHEQFF	TGTGCCAGCGATACAGGGAATCATGAGCAGTTCTTC
.	.	TRBJ2-3	TRBV18	CASSPGARTDTQYF	TGTGCCAGCTCACCGGGGGCCCGCACAGATACGCAGTATTTT
.	.	TRBJ2-3	TRBV7-3	CASSVRGGADTQYF	TGTGCCAGCAGCGTGCGAGGGGGGGCAGATACGCAGTATTTT
.	.	TRBJ1-5	TRBV27	CASSQGWNQPQHF	TGTGCCAGCAGTCAGGGTTGGAATCAGCCCCAGCATTTT
.	.	TRBJ2-2	TRBV7-8	CASSLGRRENTGELFF	TGTGCCAGCAGCCTCGGCCGGCGGGAGAACACCGGGGAGCTGTTTTTT
TRBD1	once	TRBJ2-7	TRBV18	CASSLPGQGSYEQYF	TGTGCCAGCTCCCTTCCGGGACAGGGCTCCTACGAGCAGTACTTC
TRBD1	.	TRBJ1-5	TRBV4-3	CASSQTGRNQPQHF	TGCGCCAGCAGTCAGACAGGGCGCAATCAGCCCCAGCATTTT
TRBD1	.	TRBJ2-7	TRBV5-1	CASSLTLRGLNYEQYF	TGCGCCAGCAGCTTAACACTCAGGGGGCTCAACTACGAGCAGTACTTC
TRBD1	.	TRBJ2-3	TRBV6-5	CASGLRGRTDTQYF	TGTGCCAGCGGCCTTAGGGGGCGCACAGATACGCAGTATTTT
TRBD1	.	TRBJ1-1	TRBV29-1	CSVETGGEAFF	TGCAGCGTTGAAACAGGGGGTGAAGCTTTCTTT
TRBD1	.	TRBJ1-2	TRBV5-1	CASSRDRGSYGYTF	TGCGCCAGCAGCAGGGACAGGGGGAGCTATGGCTACACCTTC